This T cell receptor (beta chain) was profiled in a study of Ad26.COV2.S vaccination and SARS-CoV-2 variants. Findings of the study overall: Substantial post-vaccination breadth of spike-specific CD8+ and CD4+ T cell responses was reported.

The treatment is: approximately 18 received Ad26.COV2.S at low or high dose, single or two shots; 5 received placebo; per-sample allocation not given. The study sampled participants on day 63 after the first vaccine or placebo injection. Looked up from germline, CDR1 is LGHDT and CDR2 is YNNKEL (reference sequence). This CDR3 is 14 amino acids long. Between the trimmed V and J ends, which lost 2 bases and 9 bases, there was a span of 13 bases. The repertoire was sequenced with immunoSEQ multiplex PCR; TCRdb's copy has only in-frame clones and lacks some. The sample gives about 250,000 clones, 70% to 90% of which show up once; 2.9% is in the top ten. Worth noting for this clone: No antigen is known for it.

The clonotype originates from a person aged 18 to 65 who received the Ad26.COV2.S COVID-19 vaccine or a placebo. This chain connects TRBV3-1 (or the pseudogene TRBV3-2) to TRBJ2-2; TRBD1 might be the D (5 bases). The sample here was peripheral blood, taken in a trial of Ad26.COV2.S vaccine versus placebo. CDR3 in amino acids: CASSQSEGARELFF. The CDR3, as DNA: TGTGCCAGCAGCCAAAGTGAAGGGGCGCGGGAGCTGTTTTTT.